The rows below give T cell receptor beta chains drawn from one sample of a study of blood T cell repertoires in COVID-19. Here immunoSEQ multiplex PCR was the method, and the copy in TCRdb shows in-frame clones only, minus some. This sample has about 200,000 clones, with around 82% found just once. Specimen: PBMCs or T cells enriched from blood (not recorded which). The receptor set was obtained from a woman between 45 and 65 years old with acute COVID-19. The CDR3 runs from the conserved cysteine through the conserved F or W. Each record gives: D gene, V gene, J gene, clone size, CDR3 DNA, CDR3 protein. D genes are given only for firm matches. Clone size, where shown, is once, few, many, or a class for clones that have expanded.

NA,TRBV21-1,TRBJ2-1,NA,TGTGCCAGCAGCAAATGGACTAGCGGGGGGCTCTACCATTCCTACAATGAGCAGTTCTTC,CASSKWTSGGLYHSYNEQFF
NA,TRBV19,TRBJ1-1,NA,TGTGCCAGTAGTCCCCCCGGAGGGCCCTCCGAAGCTTTCTTT,CASSPPGGPSEAFF
TRBD1,TRBV19,TRBJ2-5,NA,TGTGCCAGTAGTATCAGGACAGGGGTCGTGCAAGAGACCCAGTACTTC,CASSIRTGVVQETQYF
NA,TRBV28,TRBJ1-3,few,TGTGCCAGCAGTTTATGGGGGTTCGACAGGGGAAACACCATATATTTT,CASSLWGFDRGNTIYF
NA,TRBV7-2,TRBJ1-1,once,TGTGCCAGCAGCCCCAGGGTTGACGGCGAAGCTTTCTTT,CASSPRVDGEAFF
NA,TRBV10-3,TRBJ1-1,NA,TGTGCCATCAGTGAGTCCTTTTGGGGGGGGAGGAACACTGAAGCTTTCTTT,CAISESFWGGRNTEAFF
NA,TRBV7-9,TRBJ1-4,NA,TGTGCCAGCAGCTCACAGGGACCCCGGAGTGAAAAACTGTTTTTT,CASSSQGPRSEKLFF
NA,TRBV5-1,TRBJ2-1,NA,TGCGCCAGCAAGATGAGCGGCGAACGTCACAATGAGCAGTTCTTC,CASKMSGERHNEQFF
NA,TRBV11-3,TRBJ1-1,NA,TGTGCCAGCAGCCCCTCGCGGGAGACTGAAGCTTTCTTT,CASSPSRETEAFF
TRBD1,TRBV2,TRBJ1-1,NA,TGTGCCAGCACCCGACAGGGGACGAACACTGAAGCTTTCTTT,CASTRQGTNTEAFF
TRBD1,TRBV4-1,TRBJ1-2,many,TGCGCCAGCAGCCAAGAGACAGGGGGTAGCTATGGCTACACCTTC,CASSQETGGSYGYTF
NA,TRBV7-3,TRBJ2-5,NA,TGTGCCAGCAGCTTTGGAGGGAGCCAAGAGACCCAGTACTTC,CASSFGGSQETQYF
NA,TRBV10-3,TRBJ2-5,NA,TGTGCCATCAGTGCCGGAGGGTCCCTGGAGACCCAGTACTTC,CAISAGGSLETQYF
TRBD1,TRBV12-3/TRBV12-4,TRBJ1-4,NA,TGTGCCAGCAGCCTGACAGGGGGTGAAAAACTGTTTTTT,CASSLTGGEKLFF
TRBD2,TRBV3-1/TRBV3-2,TRBJ2-1,NA,TGTGCCAGCAGTAGCGGGGGGGTTTACAATGAGCAGTTCTTC,CASSSGGVYNEQFF
NA,TRBV7-9,TRBJ1-5,NA,TGTGCCAGCAGCTTAGCTCAGGGGAATCAGCCCCAGCATTTT,CASSLAQGNQPQHF
TRBD1,TRBV6-5,TRBJ1-6,NA,TGTGCCAGCAGTTACACCCCGACAGGGGGCAATTCACCCCTCCACTTT,CASSYTPTGGNSPLHF
NA,TRBV21-1,TRBJ1-2,NA,TGTGCCAGCAGCAAAGCTTCGGGAGCAGGAAAGATCGACTATATCTACACCTTC,CASSKASGAGKIDYIYTF
NA,TRBV30,TRBJ1-2,NA,TGTGCCTTAAACCAGGGGAACTATGGCTACACCTTC,CALNQGNYGYTF
NA,TRBV4-1,TRBJ2-6,NA,TGCGCCAGCAGCCAAGATCAGATGATAGCCGGGGCCAACGTCCTGACTTTC,CASSQDQMIAGANVLTF
NA,TRBV3-1/TRBV3-2,TRBJ1-4,NA,TGTGCCAGCAGCGGGATACAGGGCCATGAAAAACTGTTTTTT,CASSGIQGHEKLFF
NA,TRBV6-5,TRBJ1-5,NA,TGTGCCAGCAGTTCCCTACAGCAGCCCCAGCATTTT,CASSSLQQPQHF
NA,TRBV19,TRBJ1-2,NA,TGTGCCAGTAGTGCCCGGCGGCAGGAGGACTATGGCTACACCTTC,CASSARRQEDYGYTF
NA,TRBV6-5,TRBJ2-5,NA,TGTGCCAGCATGGGGGGAGGTGTCGAGACCCAGTACTTC,CASMGGGVETQYF
TRBD1,TRBV28,TRBJ1-3,NA,TGTGCCAGCAGTACAGGGGGTGAGTCTGGAAACACCATATATTTT,CASSTGGESGNTIYF
TRBD1,TRBV9,TRBJ1-1,NA,TGTGCCAGCAGCGTAGAACAGGGGGCGGCTGAAGCTTTCTTT,CASSVEQGAAEAFF
TRBD2,TRBV4-2,TRBJ2-3,NA,TGTGCCAGCAGCCAAGAACAGCGGGGGGGCACAGATACGCAGTATTTT,CASSQEQRGGTDTQYF
NA,TRBV7-9,TRBJ1-6,NA,TGTGCCAGCAGCTTCTTCAGTGATAATTCACCCCTCCACTTT,CASSFFSDNSPLHF
NA,TRBV7-9,TRBJ1-1,few,TGTGCCAGCGAGAGGGTGGCGATGAACACTGAAGCTTTCTTT,CASERVAMNTEAFF
NA,TRBV11-2,TRBJ2-2,NA,TGTGCCAGCAGCTGGGAGGGGGTGAACACCGGGGAGCTGTTTTTT,CASSWEGVNTGELFF
NA,TRBV5-1,TRBJ1-1,NA,TGCGCCAGCAGCTTGATTCAGGGAAGGGGTAACACTGAAGCTTTCTTT,CASSLIQGRGNTEAFF
NA,TRBV5-6,TRBJ1-5,NA,TGTGCCAGCAGCCTCCGAGGAGCTTATAGCAATCAGCCCCAGCATTTT,CASSLRGAYSNQPQHF
NA,TRBV5-1,TRBJ2-3,NA,TGCGCCAGCAGCCCCGGTATCTCAGGCGCAGATACGCAGTATTTT,CASSPGISGADTQYF
NA,TRBV9,TRBJ2-3,NA,TGTGCCAGCAGCCTGGGGGGAGAGTTGCAGTATTTT,CASSLGGELQYF
NA,TRBV6-5,TRBJ1-1,NA,TGTGCCAGCAGTTACGGCCAGTCCACTGAAGCTTTCTTT,CASSYGQSTEAFF
TRBD1,TRBV5-8,TRBJ1-2,NA,TGTGCCAGCCGACAGGGGGACGGCTACACCTTC,CASRQGDGYTF
NA,TRBV25-1,TRBJ1-1,NA,TGTGCCAGCAGTGAATATATGAGCGGGAACACTGAAGCTTTCTTT,CASSEYMSGNTEAFF
NA,TRBV3-1/TRBV3-2,TRBJ1-3,NA,TGTGCCAGCAGCCAAAGGGACAACTCTGGAAACACCATATATTTT,CASSQRDNSGNTIYF
NA,TRBV28,TRBJ1-2,few,TGTGCCAGCAGTTCCGCGGGGGGGGCCACCTATGGCTACACCTTC,CASSSAGGATYGYTF
NA,TRBV28,TRBJ1-3,NA,TGTGCCAGCAGTGCCCCCAGGGGACCCGGCCGAAACACCATATATTTT,CASSAPRGPGRNTIYF
TRBD1,TRBV25-1,TRBJ1-4,few,TGTGCCAGCAGCCCCGGGGGGGGGACAGGGCGACGTGAAAAACTGTTTTTT,CASSPGGGTGRREKLFF
NA,TRBV11-2,TRBJ1-3,NA,TGTGCCAGCAGCTTAATTGCGGCCTCTGGAAACACCATATATTTT,CASSLIAASGNTIYF
TRBD2,TRBV5-1,TRBJ2-5,NA,TGCGCCAGCGGACCGACTAGCGGGACCCGGGAGACCCAGTACTTC,CASGPTSGTRETQYF
TRBD1,TRBV4-1,TRBJ1-5,NA,TGCGCCAGCAGCCAAGTGGTGGCAGGGGGGAGCAATCAGCCCCAGCATTTT,CASSQVVAGGSNQPQHF
TRBD2,TRBV4-1,TRBJ2-6,NA,TGCGCCAGCAGCCAAGCACTAGCGGGGGGGCGCGCTGGGGCCAACGTCCTGACTTTC,CASSQALAGGRAGANVLTF
TRBD1,TRBV7-9,TRBJ1-2,NA,TGTGCCAGCAGGGGACAGTGGAGTAGCTATGGCTACACCTTC,CASRGQWSSYGYTF
NA,TRBV10-3,TRBJ2-2,many,TGTGCCATCAGTGAGTCGGAGGTATCGAGCGGGGAGCTGTTTTTT,CAISESEVSSGELFF
NA,TRBV25-1,TRBJ1-6,NA,TGTGCCAGCAGCTCAGGGTGGAATTCACCCCTCCACTTT,CASSSGWNSPLHF
NA,TRBV19,TRBJ2-1,NA,TGTGCCAGTAGTCCCCGCCAGTTCAATGAGCAGTTCTTC,CASSPRQFNEQFF
NA,TRBV5-1,TRBJ2-5,NA,TGCGCCAGCAGCCCACCCTCTCGGTCCCGGGAGACCCAGTACTTC,CASSPPSRSRETQYF
TRBD1,TRBV30,TRBJ1-6,NA,TGTGCCTGGAGTATGATCGGACAGGGGAATTCACCCCTCCACTTT,CAWSMIGQGNSPLHF
TRBD1,TRBV30,TRBJ1-3,NA,TGTGCCTGGAACAGGGGGCCTGGAAACACCATATATTTT,CAWNRGPGNTIYF
NA,TRBV16,TRBJ1-1,few,TGTGCCAGCAACCGGGATCTGAACACTGAAGCTTTCTTT,CASNRDLNTEAFF
NA,TRBV3-1/TRBV3-2,TRBJ1-2,few,TGTGCCAGCAGCCGGGGGGGCAAAGGCTATGGCTACACCTTC,CASSRGGKGYGYTF
NA,TRBV19,TRBJ1-2,NA,TGTGCCAGTAGTGAAGACAGCTATGGCTACACCTTC,CASSEDSYGYTF
TRBD1,TRBV27,TRBJ1-1,NA,TGTGCCAGCAGGAAACAGGGGGCGTCGGGTACTGAAGCTTTCTTT,CASRKQGASGTEAFF
TRBD2,TRBV19,TRBJ2-4,NA,TGTGCCAGTAGTATAAACCCGGGGGGAGCCAAAAACATTCAGTACTTC,CASSINPGGAKNIQYF
TRBD1,TRBV28,TRBJ1-4,NA,TGTGCCAGCAGTTTTGGGACAGGGTCCACTAATGAAAAACTGTTTTTT,CASSFGTGSTNEKLFF